The T cell receptor beta chain under discussion was sequenced for a study of read filtering for tumor transcriptome and immune sequencing. V dropped 3 bases and J dropped 5; count of bases not matched to a gene: 6. Per germline, CDR1 DFQATT and CDR2 SNEGSKA (reference sequence). This CDR3 region has 14 residues. This library used approximately 0.4 ug RNA and molecular barcoded adaptors spanning alpha/delta and beta/gamma chains. TCRdb independently ran MiXCR on the reads; one entry per CDR3 protein. Of about 130,000 distinct CDR3 sequences in the sample, about 13% are singletons; the top ten hold 7.5% to 10%. This clonotype was counted at least ten times.

Sequencing was carried out using a population of CD138-negative cells sorted from bone marrow. The chain carries TRBV20-1 and TRBJ2-1; 8 positions agree with TRBD2. The receptor's source is a donor older than 35 with multiple myeloma. In nucleotides, the CDR3 is TGCAGTGCTAGCTTACTAGCGGAGAACAATGAGCAGTTCTTC. Protein product: CSASLLAENNEQFF.